This T cell receptor beta chain comes out of a study of blood T cell repertoires in COVID-19. Study summary: PBMCs, B-cell-depleted T cells, or T cells were the source of the cDNA or gDNA that made up the material.

The repertoire was sequenced with immunoSEQ multiplex PCR; TCRdb's copy has only in-frame clones and lacks some. The sample lists approximately 150,000 clones, roughly four fifths seen once, with 2% to 2.5% in the top ten. CDR3 length: 13 residues. Trimming took 5 bases from V and 4 from J, leaving 11 bases between them. Germline CDR1 MDHEN, CDR2 SYDVKM. Membership in each cohort depended on participant-reported clinical history. The TCR sequence derives from a man aged 40-55 years with acute COVID-19. Specimen: PBMCs or T cells enriched from blood (not recorded which). This rearrangement joins TRBV28 to TRBJ1-2; D uncertain. The CDR3: CASSAYRAYGYTF. CDR3 sequence (DNA): TGTGCCAGCAGTGCCTACAGAGCCTATGGCTACACCTTC.